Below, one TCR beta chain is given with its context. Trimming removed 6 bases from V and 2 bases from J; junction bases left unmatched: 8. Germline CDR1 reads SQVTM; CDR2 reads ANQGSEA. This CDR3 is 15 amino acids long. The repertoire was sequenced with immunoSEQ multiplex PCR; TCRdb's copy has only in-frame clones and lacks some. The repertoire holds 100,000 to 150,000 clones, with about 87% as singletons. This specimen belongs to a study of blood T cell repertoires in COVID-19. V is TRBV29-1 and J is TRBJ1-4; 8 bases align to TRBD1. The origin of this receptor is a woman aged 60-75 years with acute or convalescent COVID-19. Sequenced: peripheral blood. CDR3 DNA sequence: TGCAGCGTCGCAGGGGGCGCGGGGACTAATGAAAAACTGTTTTTT. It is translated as CSVAGGAGTNEKLFF.